This entry lists 18 T cell receptor beta chains sequenced from one sample in a study of blood T cell repertoires in COVID-19. Assay used: immunoSEQ multiplex PCR; TCRdb lists only in-frame clones, some missing. Of about 200,000 clones listed, around 85% are singletons. The sequencing sample was made of peripheral blood. The receptors derive from a woman aged 70 to 79 with acute or convalescent COVID-19.

V usage is TRBV5-4 and J usage is TRBJ1-3; 10 bases line up with TRBD1. This CDR3 has 17 amino acids. CDR1 and CDR2 from the germline V gene are SGHNT and YYREEE (reference sequence). V dropped 4 bases and J dropped 0; count of bases not matched to a gene: 7. CDR3 protein: CASSPGQGVSSGNTIYF. The CDR3 nucleotides read TGTGCCAGCAGCCCCGGACAGGGGGTCTCCTCTGGAAACACCATATATTTT. The entire variable domain, with the rest obtained from reference TRBV5-4 and TRBJ1-3, is as follows: ETGVTQSPTHLIKTRGQQVTLRCSSQSGHNTVSWYQQALGQGPQFIFQYYREEENGRGNFPPRFSGLQFPNYSSELNVNALELDDSALYLCASSPGQGVSSGNTIYFGEGSWLTVV.

In this sample, this clone turned up many times. The rearrangement links TRBV3-1 (or the pseudogene TRBV3-2) to TRBJ2-2; unclear D gene. Trimming stripped 0 bases from V and 1 base from J, with 15 bases between. Germline CDR1 is LGHDT and CDR2 is YNNKEL (reference sequence). This CDR3 comprises 18 residues. CDR3 residues: CASSQDPPLYRNTGELFF. The CDR3 DNA sequence: TGTGCCAGCAGCCAAGATCCCCCTTTATATAGGAACACCGGGGAGCTGTTTTTT.

This chain connects TRBV18 to TRBJ2-5; TRBD1 matches at 10 bases. CDR3 length: 15 residues. The germline V gene encodes CDR1 KGHSH and CDR2 LQKENI. The junction had 4 bases not matched to a gene; V was cut back by 4 bases and J by 2 bases. This CDR3 is CASSRGTGDQETQYF. The CDR3 coding sequence is TGTGCCAGCTCACGGGGGACAGGGGATCAAGAGACCCAGTACTTC.

The chain links TRBV3-1 (or the pseudogene TRBV3-2) to TRBJ2-1; possible D gene TRBD1, 6 bases. CDR1 LGHDT and CDR2 YNNKEL come from the germline V gene (reference sequence). V lost 0 bases and J 2 bases, leaving 14 bases between the germline ends. The length of the CDR3 is 17 residues. CDR3 region: CASSQDTGIEPYNEQFF. In DNA form, the CDR3 reads TGTGCCAGCAGCCAAGACACAGGGATCGAGCCCTACAATGAGCAGTTCTTC.

In this sample, this clone turned up a few times. The chain recombines TRBV9 with TRBJ1-5; TRBD1 is a possible D gene (5 bases). Between the trimmed V and J ends, which lost 5 bases and 1 base, there was a span of 13 bases. CDR3 length equals 15 residues. The germline CDR1 and CDR2 sequences are SGDLS and YYNGEE. The CDR3 protein is CASSPEGLSNQPQHF. The CDR3, as DNA: TGTGCCAGCAGTCCAGAGGGACTCAGCAATCAGCCCCAGCATTTT.

The chain links TRBV18 to TRBJ1-2; no definite D call. Germline loops: CDR1 KGHSH, CDR2 LQKENI. The ends were cut back, 3 bases at V and 4 bases at J, with 12 bases in the middle. The CDR3 has 14 residues. This chain's CDR3 is CASSPDQVVYGYTF. For the CDR3, the DNA is TGTGCCAGCTCACCGGATCAGGTCGTCTATGGCTACACCTTC.

This chain uses TRBV7-2 with TRBJ1-5; 8 bases align to TRBD1. The V gene end was trimmed by 6 bases and the J gene end by 4 bases; junction bases not matched to a gene: 2. Germline V gene sequence: CDR1 SGHTA, CDR2 FQGNSA. This CDR3 spans 13 amino acids. CDR3 nucleotides: TGTGCCAGCAGTGACAGGGGAAATCAGCCCCAGCATTTT. The encoded protein is CASSDRGNQPQHF.

The V and J genes are TRBV6-5 and TRBJ2-2, with 7 bases matching TRBD2. Germline V CDR1 and CDR2: MNHEY, SVGAGI. CDR3 length equals 16 residues. With V trimmed by 3 bases and J by 5 bases, 9 bases remained unmatched. The CDR3 coding sequence is TGTGCCAGCAGTTATGGCGGGAGTATTTTAACCGGGGAGCTGTTTTTT. Its protein is CASSYGGSILTGELFF.

This clone was detected only a few times. The chain employs TRBV6-6 and TRBJ1-1; possibly TRBD1 for D (5 bases). The CDR3 runs 15 residues. Germline CDR1 is MNHNY and CDR2 is SVGAGI (reference sequence). Trimming left V 0 bases short and J 5 bases short, with 13 bases between. This chain's CDR3 is CASSYSPDKGTEAFF. The CDR3 DNA follows: TGTGCCAGCAGTTACTCCCCAGATAAGGGGACTGAAGCTTTCTTT.

The table lists this clone with a count of one. The J gene is TRBJ1-6, the V gene TRBV28; no firm D call. Per germline, CDR1 MDHEN and CDR2 SYDVKM. Trimming pared 5 bases from V and 5 bases from J, leaving 4 bases between. The CDR3 sequence is 12 residues long. CDR3 region: CASSNNNSPLHF. For the CDR3, the DNA is TGTGCCAGCAGTAATAATAATTCACCCCTCCACTTT.

This chain uses TRBV5-1 with TRBJ2-7, with TRBD1 identical over 9 bases. J was trimmed by 3 bases and V by 5 bases; bases with no gene match: 9. There are 15 residues in the CDR3. The germline gives CDR1 SGHRS, CDR2 YFSETQ. The DNA of the CDR3 is TGCGCCAGCAGTAAGGGCGGGACAGGGAACTACGAGCAGTACTTC. Amino acid sequence: CASSKGGTGNYEQYF.

This chain uses TRBV11-3 with TRBJ2-5; tentatively, D is TRBD1 (6 bases). V lost 8 bases and J lost 4, with 20 bases in between. CDR3 length equals 15 residues. Germline V gives CDR1 SGHNT, CDR2 YENEEA. The CDR3 sequence is CASSPFRQAPETQYF. Here the CDR3 DNA reads TGTGCCAGCTCACCCTTCCGACAGGCCCCAGAGACCCAGTACTTC.

The rearrangement links TRBV25-1 to TRBJ2-5; 11 bases are shared with TRBD2. Trimming cost V 1 base and J 8 bases; bases outside gene matches: 12. The CDR3 totals 17 residues. Germline lookup yields CDR1 MGHDK and CDR2 SYGVNS. CDR3 bases: TGTGCCAGCAGTGAATCGTTGACTAGCGGGACGAGCGTAACCCAGTACTTC. Translation gives CASSESLTSGTSVTQYF. The complete variable domain, with remaining parts taken from reference TRBV25-1 and TRBJ2-5, reads EADIYQTPRYLVIGTGKKITLECSQTMGHDKMYWYQQDPGMELHLIHYSYGVNSTEKGDLSSESTVSRIRTEHFPLTLESARPSHTSQYLCASSESLTSGTSVTQYFGPGTRLLVL.

The V gene is TRBV29-1, the J gene TRBJ1-1, with D uncertain. This CDR3 contains 11 residues. Germline V gene data show CDR1 as SQVTM and CDR2 as ANQGSEA. Trimming took 4 bases from V and 1 from J, leaving 4 bases between them. The CDR3 DNA is TGCAGCGTTGCTACGAACACTGAAGCTTTCTTT. Amino acids: CSVATNTEAFF.

This clone was counted between two and nine times. The rearrangement links TRBV7-8 to TRBJ2-3, with TRBD2 matching over 11 bases. The CDR3 covers 15 residues. CDR1 and CDR2 from the germline V gene are SGHVS and FQNEAQ. Trimming cost V 2 bases and J 4 bases; bases outside gene matches: 2. This CDR3 reads CASSLTSGSADTQYF. The CDR3 nucleotides read TGTGCCAGCAGCTTAACTAGCGGGAGTGCAGATACGCAGTATTTT.

The J gene is TRBJ1-5, the V gene TRBV28; TRBD1 aligns across 7 bases. The germline V gene encodes CDR1 MDHEN and CDR2 SYDVKM. The trim removed 6 bases at V and 5 bases at J, leaving 13 bases unmatched. CDR3 length equals 16 residues. The CDR3 here is CASSLAGTASHQPQHF. In nucleotides, the CDR3 is TGTGCCAGCAGCTTAGCCGGGACAGCCTCCCATCAGCCCCAGCATTTT. Variable domain in full (rest from reference TRBV28 and TRBJ1-5): DVKVTQSSRYLVKRTGEKVFLECVQDMDHENMFWYRQDPGLGLRLIYFSYDVKMKEKGDIPEGYSVSREKKERFSLILESASTNQTSMYLCASSLAGTASHQPQHFGDGTRLSIL.

This clone has a single count. The chain carries TRBV5-5 and TRBJ1-1; 7 nucleotides line up with TRBD1. Germline V gene lookup returns CDR1 SGHKS and CDR2 YYEKEE (reference sequence). The CDR3 is made up of 16 amino acids. The V segment lost 3 bases and the J segment 1 base; nucleotides outside the gene matches: 9. The DNA of the CDR3 is TGTGCCAGCAGCTGGCGGGGGGGACAGCGGAACACTGAAGCTTTCTTT. It encodes CASSWRGGQRNTEAFF.

This rearrangement joins TRBV19 to TRBJ2-3; 10 bases are shared with TRBD2. The CDR3 consists of 14 residues. CDR1 and CDR2 from the germline V gene are LNHDA and SQIVND (reference sequence). V gave up 5 bases and J gave up 3 bases; unmatched junction bases: 2. CDR3 loop: CASSELAGTDTQYF. CDR3 in DNA: TGTGCCAGTAGTGAACTAGCGGGGACAGATACGCAGTATTTT.